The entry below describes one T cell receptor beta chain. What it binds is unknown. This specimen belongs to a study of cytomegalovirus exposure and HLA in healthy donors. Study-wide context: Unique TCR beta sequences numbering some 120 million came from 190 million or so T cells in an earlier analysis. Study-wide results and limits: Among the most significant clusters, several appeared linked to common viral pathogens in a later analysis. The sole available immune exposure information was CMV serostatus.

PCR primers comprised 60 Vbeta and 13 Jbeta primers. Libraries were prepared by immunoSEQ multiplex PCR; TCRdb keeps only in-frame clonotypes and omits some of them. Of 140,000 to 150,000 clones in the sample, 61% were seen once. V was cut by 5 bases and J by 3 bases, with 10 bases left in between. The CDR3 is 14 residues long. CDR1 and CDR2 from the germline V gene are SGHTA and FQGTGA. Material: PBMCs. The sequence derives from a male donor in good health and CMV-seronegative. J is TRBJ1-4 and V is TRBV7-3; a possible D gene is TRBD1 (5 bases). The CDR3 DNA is TGTGCCAGCAGCCGGGGGTCACCTAATGAAAAACTGTTTTTT. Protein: CASSRGSPNEKLFF.